The 9 T cell receptor beta chains below come from one sample, sequenced in a study of cytomegalovirus exposure and HLA in healthy donors. The PCR made use of 60 Vbeta and 13 Jbeta primers. Only in-frame clones appear in the TCRdb table, and some are missing; sequencing was by immunoSEQ multiplex PCR. The top ten hold about 2.6% of the sample, which has some 200,000 clones, approximately 84% seen once. Sequencing input: PBMCs. The receptors were gathered from a woman aged 45 to 65 in good health and CMV-seropositive.

The V gene is TRBV27, the J gene TRBJ1-5; no reliable D call. V was shortened by 4 bases and J by 3 bases, with 7 bases between the two germline ends. CDR1 is MNHEY and CDR2 is SMNVEV in the germline V gene (reference sequence). This CDR3 region has 13 residues. CDR3 DNA sequence: TGTGCCAGCAGTTACGGTGACAATCAGCCCCAGCATTTT. The encoded protein is CASSYGDNQPQHF.

V usage is TRBV6-5 and J usage is TRBJ2-7; D gene unclear. The length of the CDR3 is 12 residues. V was trimmed by 6 bases and J by 5 bases, leaving 11 bases between them. Germline V lookup: CDR1 MNHEY, CDR2 SVGAGI. CDR3 region: CASSRVPHEQYF. CDR3 sequence (DNA): TGTGCCAGCAGCCGCGTTCCCCACGAGCAGTACTTC.

This clone was picked up one time. The CDR3 DNA follows: TGTGCCAGCAGCCCCCCTTACGTAGGACAGTCTAACTATGGCTACACCTTC. Amino acids: CASSPPYVGQSNYGYTF. The rearrangement uses TRBV11-2 and TRBJ1-2, with D possibly TRBD1 on 6 matching bases. Germline V gene lookup returns CDR1 SGHAT and CDR2 FQNNGV. V was pared by 5 bases and J by 0 bases, with 19 bases between. The length of the CDR3 is 17 residues.

This clone occurred a few times. CDR3 region: CASSSGLAGRNEQFF. The CDR3 nucleotides read TGTGCCAGCAGCTCGGGACTAGCGGGGAGAAATGAGCAGTTCTTC. V and J are TRBV5-4 and TRBJ2-1; the match to TRBD2 covers 13 bases. The V gene end was trimmed by 3 bases and the J gene end by 7 bases; junction bases not matched to a gene: 4. In germline, CDR1 is SGHNT, CDR2 YYREEE (reference sequence). The CDR3 is 15 amino acids. Drawing the rest from reference TRBV5-4 and TRBJ2-1, the complete variable domain is ETGVTQSPTHLIKTRGQQVTLRCSSQSGHNTVSWYQQALGQGPQFIFQYYREEENGRGNFPPRFSGLQFPNYSSELNVNALELDDSALYLCASSSGLAGRNEQFFGPGTRLTVL.

This rearrangement joins TRBV19 to TRBJ1-1, with D perhaps matching TRBD1 (5 bases). The CDR3 sequence is 15 residues long. V was pared by 0 bases and J by 0 bases, with 8 bases between. Per the germline V gene, CDR1 is LNHDA and CDR2 is SQIVND (reference sequence). The CDR3 here is CASSIEGRMNTEAFF. The CDR3 DNA follows: TGTGCCAGTAGTATAGAGGGGCGGATGAACACTGAAGCTTTCTTT. Using reference TRBV19 and TRBJ1-1 for the parts outside the CDR3, the full variable domain is DGGITQSPKYLFRKEGQNVTLSCEQNLNHDAMYWYRQDPGQGLRLIYYSQIVNDFQKGDIAEGYSVSREKKESFPLTVTSAQKNPTAFYLCASSIEGRMNTEAFFGQGTRLTVV.

The rearrangement joins TRBV2 to TRBJ2-3; TRBD2 aligns across 7 bases. Germline CDR1 reads SNHLY; CDR2 reads FYNNEI. The CDR3 loop spans 13 amino acids. J was trimmed by 10 bases and V by 7 bases; bases with no gene match: 11. Written as DNA, the CDR3 is TGTGCCAGCAATACAAGAGGGGAGGGGTCGCAGTATTTT. Its translation is CASNTRGEGSQYF.

Only a few counts were recorded for this clone. The chain is built from TRBV5-8 and TRBJ2-7; 8 bases are shared with TRBD2. Trimming cost V 6 bases and J 7 bases; bases outside gene matches: 9. Germline values: CDR1 SGHTS, CDR2 YDEGEE. CDR3 size: 13 residues. CDR3: CASIQLAAGEQYF. The CDR3 bases are TGTGCCAGCATCCAACTAGCGGCGGGGGAGCAGTACTTC.

The J gene is TRBJ2-7, the V gene TRBV2; TRBD1 agrees at 7 bases. Germline loops: CDR1 SNHLY, CDR2 FYNNEI. The CDR3 is 17 residues long. V lost 5 bases and J lost 2; bases outside the gene matches: 15. The DNA for the CDR3 is TGTGCCAGCAGTAAGAGACAGGGTAATTTAGAAACCTACGAGCAGTACTTC. Residues: CASSKRQGNLETYEQYF.

This clone was seen a few times. The chain couples TRBV7-6 to TRBJ1-6, with 8 bases that match TRBD1. The V and J ends lost 4 bases and 10 bases, in that order; junction bases with no gene match: 6. The CDR3 spans 14 residues. Germline loops: CDR1 SGHVS, CDR2 FNYEAQ. Here the CDR3 reads CASSYRGVGSPLHF. The CDR3 DNA is TGTGCCAGCAGCTACAGGGGGGTTGGATCACCCCTCCACTTT.